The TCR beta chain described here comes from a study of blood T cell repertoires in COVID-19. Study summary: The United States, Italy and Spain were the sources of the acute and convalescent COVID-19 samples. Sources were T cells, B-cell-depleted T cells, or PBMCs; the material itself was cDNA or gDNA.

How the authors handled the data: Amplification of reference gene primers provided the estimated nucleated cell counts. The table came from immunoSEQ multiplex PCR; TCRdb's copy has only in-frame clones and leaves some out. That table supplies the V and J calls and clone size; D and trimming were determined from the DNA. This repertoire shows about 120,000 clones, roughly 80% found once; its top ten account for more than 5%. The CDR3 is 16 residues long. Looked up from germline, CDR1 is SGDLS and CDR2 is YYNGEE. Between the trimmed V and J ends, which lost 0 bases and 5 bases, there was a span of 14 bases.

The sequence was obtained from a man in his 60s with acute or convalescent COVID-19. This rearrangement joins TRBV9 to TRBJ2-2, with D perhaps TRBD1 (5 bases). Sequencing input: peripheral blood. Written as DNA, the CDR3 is TGTGCCAGCAGCGTAGGGGGTCGCGCAGGGACCGGGGAGCTGTTTTTT. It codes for CASSVGGRAGTGELFF. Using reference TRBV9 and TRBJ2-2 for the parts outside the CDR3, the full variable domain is DSGVTQTPKHLITATGQRVTLRCSPRSGDLSVYWYQQSLDQGLQFLIQYYNGEERAKGNILERFSAQQFPDLHSELNLSSLELGDSALYFCASSVGGRAGTGELFFGEGSRLTVL.